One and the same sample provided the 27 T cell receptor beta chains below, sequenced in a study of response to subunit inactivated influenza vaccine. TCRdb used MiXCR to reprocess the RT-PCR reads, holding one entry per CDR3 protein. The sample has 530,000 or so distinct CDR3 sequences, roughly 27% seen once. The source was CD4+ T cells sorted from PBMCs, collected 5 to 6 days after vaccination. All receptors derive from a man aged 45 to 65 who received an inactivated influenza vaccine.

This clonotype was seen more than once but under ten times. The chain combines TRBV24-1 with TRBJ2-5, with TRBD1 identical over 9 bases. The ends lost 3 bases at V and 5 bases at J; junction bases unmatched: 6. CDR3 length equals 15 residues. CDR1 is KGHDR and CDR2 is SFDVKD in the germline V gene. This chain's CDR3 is CATSDGTGRSETQYF. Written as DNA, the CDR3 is TGTGCCACCAGTGATGGGACAGGGCGTAGCGAGACCCAGTACTTC.

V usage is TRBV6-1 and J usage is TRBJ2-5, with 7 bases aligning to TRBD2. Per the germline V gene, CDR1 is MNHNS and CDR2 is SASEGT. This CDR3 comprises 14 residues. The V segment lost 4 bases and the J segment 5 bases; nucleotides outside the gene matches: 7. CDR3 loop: CASSVRGVLETQYF. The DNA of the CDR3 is TGTGCCAGCAGTGTCCGGGGGGTATTGGAGACCCAGTACTTC.

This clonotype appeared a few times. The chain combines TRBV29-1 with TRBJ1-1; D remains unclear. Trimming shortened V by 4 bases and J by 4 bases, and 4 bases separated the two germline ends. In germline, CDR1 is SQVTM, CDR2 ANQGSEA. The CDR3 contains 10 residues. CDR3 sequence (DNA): TGCAGCGTTGTAACCACTGAAGCTTTCTTT. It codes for CSVVTTEAFF.

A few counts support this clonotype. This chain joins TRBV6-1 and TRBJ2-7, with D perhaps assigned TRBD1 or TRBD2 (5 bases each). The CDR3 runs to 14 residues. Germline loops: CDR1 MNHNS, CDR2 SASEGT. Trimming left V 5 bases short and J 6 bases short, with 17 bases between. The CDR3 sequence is CASSPWIGAFEQYF. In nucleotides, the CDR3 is TGTGCCAGCAGTCCGTGGATCGGGGCCTTCGAGCAGTACTTC.

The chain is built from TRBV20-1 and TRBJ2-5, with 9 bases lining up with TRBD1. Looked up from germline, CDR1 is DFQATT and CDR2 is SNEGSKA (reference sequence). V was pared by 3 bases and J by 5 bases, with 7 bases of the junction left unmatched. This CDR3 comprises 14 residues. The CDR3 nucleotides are TGCAGTGCTAGGGTAACAGGGGGCCGGGAGACCCAGTACTTC. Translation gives CSARVTGGRETQYF.

The CDR3 DNA reads as TGTGCCAGCAGCATCCTCGTCTCGCTCTCTGGGGCCAACGTCCTGACTTTC. This gives the protein CASSILVSLSGANVLTF. The genes are TRBV11-2 and TRBJ2-6; D is unclear. The germline V gene has CDR1 SGHAT and CDR2 FQNNGV. The V end lost 5 bases, the J end lost 0 bases, and 14 bases lay between the germline ends. The CDR3 has 17 residues.

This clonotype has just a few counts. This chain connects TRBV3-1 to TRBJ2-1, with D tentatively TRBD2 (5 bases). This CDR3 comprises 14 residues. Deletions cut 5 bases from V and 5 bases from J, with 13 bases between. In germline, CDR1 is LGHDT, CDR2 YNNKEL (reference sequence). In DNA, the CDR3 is TGTGCCAGCAGCACTGGACTCGCGAACAATGAGCAGTTCTTC. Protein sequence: CASSTGLANNEQFF.

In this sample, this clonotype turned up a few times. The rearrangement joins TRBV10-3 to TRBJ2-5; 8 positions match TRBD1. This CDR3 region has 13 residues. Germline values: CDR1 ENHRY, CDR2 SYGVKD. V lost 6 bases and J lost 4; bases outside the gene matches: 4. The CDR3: CAIRAGTGETQYF. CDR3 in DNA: TGTGCCATCAGGGCCGGGACAGGAGAGACCCAGTACTTC.

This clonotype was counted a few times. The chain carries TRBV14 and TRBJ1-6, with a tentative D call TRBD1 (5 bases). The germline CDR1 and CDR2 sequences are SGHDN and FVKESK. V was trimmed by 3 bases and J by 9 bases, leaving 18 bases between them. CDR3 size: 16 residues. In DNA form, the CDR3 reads TGTGCCAGCAGCCACGCACAGGCGCGAAGAGGTTCACCCCTCCACTTT. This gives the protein CASSHAQARRGSPLHF. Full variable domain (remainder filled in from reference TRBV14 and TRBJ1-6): EAGVTQFPSHSVIEKGQTVTLRCDPISGHDNLYWYRRVMGKEIKFLLHFVKESKQDESGMPNNRFLAERTGGTYSTLKVQPAELEDSGVYFCASSHAQARRGSPLHFGNGTRLTVT.

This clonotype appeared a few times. CDR3 region: CASSLTSGRDTDTQYF. CDR3 nucleotide sequence: TGTGCCAGCAGCTTAACTAGCGGGAGGGACACAGATACGCAGTATTTT. The chain has TRBV7-9 and TRBJ2-3; 13 nucleotides agree with TRBD2. The germline V gene has CDR1 SEHNR and CDR2 FQNEAQ (reference sequence). This CDR3 is 16 amino acids long. J gave up 2 bases and V 2 bases, and 1 base lay outside the gene matches.

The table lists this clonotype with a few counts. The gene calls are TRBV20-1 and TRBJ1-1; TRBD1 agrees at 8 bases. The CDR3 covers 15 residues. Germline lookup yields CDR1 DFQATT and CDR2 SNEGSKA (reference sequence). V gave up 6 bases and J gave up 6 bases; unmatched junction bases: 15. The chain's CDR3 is CSALPPRGLVAEAFF. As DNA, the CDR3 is TGCAGTGCACTACCCCCCAGGGGGCTGGTCGCTGAAGCTTTCTTT.

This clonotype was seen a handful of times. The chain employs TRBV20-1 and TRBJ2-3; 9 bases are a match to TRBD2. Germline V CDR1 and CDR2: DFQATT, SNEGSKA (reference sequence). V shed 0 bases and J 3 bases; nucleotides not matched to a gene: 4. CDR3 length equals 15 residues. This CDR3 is CSARDGSGRTDTQYF. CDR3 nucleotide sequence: TGCAGTGCTAGAGACGGTAGCGGGAGAACAGATACGCAGTATTTT.

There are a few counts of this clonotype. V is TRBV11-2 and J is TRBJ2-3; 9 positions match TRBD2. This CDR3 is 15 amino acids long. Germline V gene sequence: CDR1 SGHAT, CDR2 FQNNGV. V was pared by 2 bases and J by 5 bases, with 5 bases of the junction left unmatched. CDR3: CASSLLAGEGDTQYF. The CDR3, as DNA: TGTGCCAGCAGCTTATTAGCGGGAGAGGGAGATACGCAGTATTTT.

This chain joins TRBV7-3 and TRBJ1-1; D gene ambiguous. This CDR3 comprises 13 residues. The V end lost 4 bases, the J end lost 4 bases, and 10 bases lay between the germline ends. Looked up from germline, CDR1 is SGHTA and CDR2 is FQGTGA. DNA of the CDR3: TGTGCCAGCAGCTCAATGGAAAGCACTGAAGCTTTCTTT. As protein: CASSSMESTEAFF.

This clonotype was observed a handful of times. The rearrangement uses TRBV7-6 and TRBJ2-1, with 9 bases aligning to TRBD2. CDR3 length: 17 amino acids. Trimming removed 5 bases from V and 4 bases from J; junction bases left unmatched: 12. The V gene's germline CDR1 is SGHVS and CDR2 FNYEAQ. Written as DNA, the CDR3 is TGTGCCAGCAGCCCAGCCCTGGCTAGCGGGATGTACAATGAGCAGTTCTTC. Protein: CASSPALASGMYNEQFF.

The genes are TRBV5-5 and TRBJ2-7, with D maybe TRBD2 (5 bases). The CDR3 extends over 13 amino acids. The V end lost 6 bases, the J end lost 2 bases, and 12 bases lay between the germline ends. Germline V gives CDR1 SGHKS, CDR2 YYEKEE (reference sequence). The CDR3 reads CASTRTSTYEQYF. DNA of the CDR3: TGTGCCAGCACCAGGACTTCTACCTACGAGCAGTACTTC.

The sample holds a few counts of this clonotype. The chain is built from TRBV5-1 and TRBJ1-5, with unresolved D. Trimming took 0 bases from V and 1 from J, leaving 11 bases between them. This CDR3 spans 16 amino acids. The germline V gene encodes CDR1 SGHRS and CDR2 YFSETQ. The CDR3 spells CASSLEPGGSNQPQHF. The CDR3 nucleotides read TGCGCCAGCAGCTTGGAGCCGGGAGGGAGCAATCAGCCCCAGCATTTT.

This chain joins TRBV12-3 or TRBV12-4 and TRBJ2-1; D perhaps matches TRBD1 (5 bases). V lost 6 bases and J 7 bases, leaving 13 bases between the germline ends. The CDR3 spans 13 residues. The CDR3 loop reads CASRTKGLNEQFF. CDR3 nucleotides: TGTGCCAGCAGAACTAAGGGGCTGAATGAGCAGTTCTTC.

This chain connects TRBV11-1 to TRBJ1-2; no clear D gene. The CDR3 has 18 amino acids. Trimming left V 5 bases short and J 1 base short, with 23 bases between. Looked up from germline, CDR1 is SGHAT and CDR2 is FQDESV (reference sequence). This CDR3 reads CASSPHVRDGGVNYGYTF. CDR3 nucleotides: TGTGCCAGCAGCCCGCACGTCCGAGACGGAGGTGTTAACTATGGCTACACCTTC.

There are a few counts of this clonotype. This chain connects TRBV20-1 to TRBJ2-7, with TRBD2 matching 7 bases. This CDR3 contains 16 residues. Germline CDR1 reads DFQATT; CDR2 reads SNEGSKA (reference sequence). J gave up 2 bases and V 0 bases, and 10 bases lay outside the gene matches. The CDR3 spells CSARDLRGRNTYEQYF. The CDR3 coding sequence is TGCAGTGCTAGAGATCTGCGGGGGAGAAACACCTACGAGCAGTACTTC.

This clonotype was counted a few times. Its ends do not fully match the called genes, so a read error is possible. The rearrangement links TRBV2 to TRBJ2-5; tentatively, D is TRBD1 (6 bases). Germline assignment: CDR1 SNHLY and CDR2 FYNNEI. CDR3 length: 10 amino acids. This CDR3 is CASSAQDSCF. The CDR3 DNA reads TGTGCCAGCAGTGCCCAGGACAGTTGCTTC. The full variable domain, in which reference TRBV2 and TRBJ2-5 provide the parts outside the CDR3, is EPEVTQTPSHQVTQMGQEVILRCVPISNHLYFYWYRQILGQKVEFLVSFYNNEISEKSEIFDDQFSVERPDGSNFTLKIRSTKLEDSAMYFCASSAQDSCFGPGTRLLVL.

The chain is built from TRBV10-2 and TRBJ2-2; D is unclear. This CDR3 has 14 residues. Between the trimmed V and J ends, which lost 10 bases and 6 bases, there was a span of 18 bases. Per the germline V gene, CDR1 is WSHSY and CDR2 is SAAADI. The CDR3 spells CATKDPLVAGELFF. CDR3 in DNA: TGCGCCACCAAGGACCCCCTTGTAGCCGGGGAGCTGTTTTTT.

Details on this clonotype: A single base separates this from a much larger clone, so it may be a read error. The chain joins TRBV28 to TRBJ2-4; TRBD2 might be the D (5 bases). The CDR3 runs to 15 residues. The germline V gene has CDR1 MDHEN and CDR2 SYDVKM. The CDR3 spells CASSFAPLAKNIQCF. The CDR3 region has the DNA TGTGCCAGCAGTTTTGCCCCCCTAGCCAAAAACATTCAGTGCTTC.

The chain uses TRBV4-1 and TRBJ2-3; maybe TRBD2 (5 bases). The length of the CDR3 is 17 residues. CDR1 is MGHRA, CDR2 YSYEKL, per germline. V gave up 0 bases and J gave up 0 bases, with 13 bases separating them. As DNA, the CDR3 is TGCGCCAGCAGCCAAGAATTAGGGAGTCGCAGCACAGATACGCAGTATTTT. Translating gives CASSQELGSRSTDTQYF.

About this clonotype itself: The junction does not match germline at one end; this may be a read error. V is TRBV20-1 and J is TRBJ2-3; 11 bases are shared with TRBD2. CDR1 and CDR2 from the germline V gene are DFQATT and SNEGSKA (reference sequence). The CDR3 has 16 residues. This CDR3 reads CCASYRSGRAQDTQYF. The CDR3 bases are TGCTGTGCTAGTTACCGTAGCGGGAGGGCCCAAGATACGCAGTATTTT.

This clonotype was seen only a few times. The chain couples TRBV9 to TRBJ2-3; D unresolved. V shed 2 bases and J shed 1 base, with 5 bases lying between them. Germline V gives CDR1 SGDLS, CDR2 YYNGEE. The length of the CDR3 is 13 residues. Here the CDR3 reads CASSVEGTDTQYF. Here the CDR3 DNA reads TGTGCCAGCAGCGTCGAGGGCACAGATACGCAGTATTTT.

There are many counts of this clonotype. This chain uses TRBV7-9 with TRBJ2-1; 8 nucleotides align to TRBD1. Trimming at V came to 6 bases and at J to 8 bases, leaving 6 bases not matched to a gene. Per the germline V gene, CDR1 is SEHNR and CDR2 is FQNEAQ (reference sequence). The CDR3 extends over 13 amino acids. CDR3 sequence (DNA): TGTGCCAGCAGATATGTACAGGGGGATGAGCAGTTCTTC. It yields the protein CASRYVQGDEQFF.